The TCR beta chain under discussion was sequenced for a study of OX40 agonist ivuxolimab in advanced cancers. The V and J ends lost 1 base and 4 bases, in that order; junction bases with no gene match: 9. There are 17 residues in the CDR3. The germline gives CDR1 LGHNA, CDR2 YSLEER. The protocol was immunoSEQ multiplex PCR, while the TCRdb copy is restricted to in-frame clones and leaves out a portion. Seen here are about 79,000 clones, around 94% observed once, and the top ten hold around 10%. This sequence originates from an adult with an advanced solid tumor such as melanoma, head and neck, liver or kidney cancer. This chain connects TRBV4-3 to TRBJ1-2; 10 bases map to TRBD1. Sequencing used CD4+ or CD8+ T cells sorted from blood, obtained in a trial of the OX40 agonist ivuxolimab. The DNA of the CDR3 is TGCGCCAGCAGCCAAGGACAGGGGGCGTTTTCCCTCTATGGCTACACCTTC. Translated: CASSQGQGAFSLYGYTF.